This T cell receptor (beta chain) was sequenced during a study of PD-1 blockade in classical Hodgkin lymphoma. Study observations and caveats: Underlying causes for the observed repertoire differences were not defined, possibly disease activity or prior therapy. Newly diagnosed patients were said to have less baseline TCR diversity than healthy donors did.

V lost 3 bases and J lost 0, with 8 bases in between. This CDR3 spans 14 amino acids. CDR1 is SEHNR and CDR2 is FQNEAQ in the germline V gene (reference sequence). Time point of the sample: newly diagnosed, previously untreated cHL patient sample. The authors compared against newly diagnosed, untreated classical Hodgkin lymphoma PBMCs. Only in-frame clones appear in the TCRdb table, and some are missing; sequencing was by immunoSEQ multiplex PCR. This sample yields about 30,000 clones, of which 94% are seen a single time; roughly 2.5% belongs to the top ten. In the case of this clone: Its specificity is unknown.

This chain links TRBV7-9 with TRBJ1-1; D is uncertain. This sequence was found in a human donor with classical Hodgkin lymphoma. Sequencing input: peripheral blood mononuclear cells (PBMCs). The CDR3 DNA reads TGTGCCAGCAGCTTCCCGGACTTGAACACTGAAGCTTTCTTT. Protein: CASSFPDLNTEAFF.